This is a list of T cell receptor beta chains from one sample in a study of shared clonotypes between healthy human individuals. The assay was immunoSEQ multiplex PCR, and TCRdb's table has in-frame clones only and misses some. The table has about 1.5 million clones, 98% seen once. The sequencing input was naive CD4+ T cells sorted from blood. All receptors derive from a man aged 25-45 years in good health. CDR3s include the opening cysteine and the closing phenylalanine or tryptophan. The D gene is left open where the match is weak. Clone size is stated in some rows and not others, as once, few, many or a class when expanded.

j_call: TRBJ2-3; cdr3_length: 12; d_call: -; v_call: TRBV28; clone_size: -; cdr3_nt: TGTGCCAGCAACCGGGCCGCAGATACGCAGTATTTT; cdr3_aa: CASNRAADTQYF
j_call: TRBJ2-2; cdr3_length: 18; d_call: TRBD1; v_call: TRBV12-5; clone_size: -; cdr3_nt: TGTGCTAGTGGTTTGGTAGTGACAGGGACCGCGAACACCGGGGAGCTGTTTTTT; cdr3_aa: CASGLVVTGTANTGELFF
j_call: TRBJ2-3; cdr3_length: 13; d_call: -; v_call: TRBV2; clone_size: once; cdr3_nt: TGTGCCAGCATCCAATTTGGCACAGATACGCAGTATTTT; cdr3_aa: CASIQFGTDTQYF
j_call: TRBJ2-3; cdr3_length: 13; d_call: -; v_call: TRBV28; clone_size: -; cdr3_nt: TGTGCCAGCAGTCCGGGGGCTACAGATACGCAGTATTTT; cdr3_aa: CASSPGATDTQYF
j_call: TRBJ2-3; cdr3_length: 13; d_call: -; v_call: TRBV7-7; clone_size: -; cdr3_nt: TGTGCCAGCAGCTTAGGGGGGGATGCTACGCAGTATTTT; cdr3_aa: CASSLGGDATQYF
j_call: TRBJ2-3; cdr3_length: 16; d_call: TRBD2; v_call: TRBV7-2; clone_size: -; cdr3_nt: TGTGCCAGCAGCTGGACTAGCGGGAGCAGCGCAGATACGCAGTATTTT; cdr3_aa: CASSWTSGSSADTQYF
j_call: TRBJ2-7; cdr3_length: 17; d_call: TRBD1; v_call: TRBV14; clone_size: once; cdr3_nt: TGTGCCAGCAGCCAGACTCGACAGGGGTTGCCCAACTACGAGCAGTACTTC; cdr3_aa: CASSQTRQGLPNYEQYF
j_call: TRBJ1-5; cdr3_length: 17; d_call: -; v_call: TRBV5-8; clone_size: -; cdr3_nt: TGTGCCAGCAGCTTGGCGCCTCAATTTCCTTATCATCAGCCCCAGCATTTT; cdr3_aa: CASSLAPQFPYHQPQHF
j_call: TRBJ2-1; cdr3_length: 14; d_call: TRBD2; v_call: TRBV10-3; clone_size: -; cdr3_nt: TGTGCCATCAGTGAGATAGGTAGCGGGAATGAGCAGTTCTTC; cdr3_aa: CAISEIGSGNEQFF
j_call: TRBJ1-1; cdr3_length: 15; d_call: -; v_call: TRBV18; clone_size: -; cdr3_nt: TGTGCCAGCTCACTATCCCGGGAGGAGATCTCTGAAGCTTTCTTT; cdr3_aa: CASSLSREEISEAFF
j_call: TRBJ2-1; cdr3_length: 16; d_call: TRBD2; v_call: TRBV5-4; clone_size: -; cdr3_nt: TGTGCCAGCAGCCTCGGGACTAGCGGGGGCCTGGGTGAGCAGTTCTTC; cdr3_aa: CASSLGTSGGLGEQFF
j_call: TRBJ2-3; cdr3_length: 16; d_call: -; v_call: TRBV19; clone_size: -; cdr3_nt: TGTGCCAGTAGACCCAACAGGGATTCTTCCACAGATACGCAGTATTTT; cdr3_aa: CASRPNRDSSTDTQYF
j_call: TRBJ1-2; cdr3_length: 15; d_call: -; v_call: TRBV6-1; clone_size: once; cdr3_nt: TGTGCCAGCAGTGAAAATCCCACACTCAACTATGGCTACACCTTC; cdr3_aa: CASSENPTLNYGYTF
j_call: TRBJ2-6; cdr3_length: 15; d_call: -; v_call: TRBV18; clone_size: -; cdr3_nt: TGTGCCAGCTCACCCCAGGGTCCTGGGGCCAACGTCCTGACTTTC; cdr3_aa: CASSPQGPGANVLTF
j_call: TRBJ2-1; cdr3_length: 16; d_call: TRBD2; v_call: TRBV7-2; clone_size: -; cdr3_nt: TGTGCCAGCAGCCTGGCGGGGGTACATCTCTACAATGAGCAGTTCTTC; cdr3_aa: CASSLAGVHLYNEQFF
j_call: TRBJ2-7; cdr3_length: 13; d_call: -; v_call: TRBV10-1; clone_size: -; cdr3_nt: TGCGCCAGCAGTGAAGGAGGGTCCTACGAGCAGTACTTC; cdr3_aa: CASSEGGSYEQYF
j_call: TRBJ2-1; cdr3_length: 12; d_call: -; v_call: TRBV2; clone_size: -; cdr3_nt: TGTGCCAGCAGTGACCCACATCCTGAGCAGTTCTTC; cdr3_aa: CASSDPHPEQFF
j_call: TRBJ2-7; cdr3_length: 16; d_call: TRBD2; v_call: TRBV7-9; clone_size: -; cdr3_nt: TGTGCCAGCAGCCCCGTCGGACTAGCGGAGTCGGGGGAGCAGTACTTC; cdr3_aa: CASSPVGLAESGEQYF
j_call: TRBJ1-5; cdr3_length: 15; d_call: TRBD1; v_call: TRBV6-5; clone_size: -; cdr3_nt: TGTGCCAGCAGTTACTCGACAGGGGGTGGTCAGCCCCAGCATTTT; cdr3_aa: CASSYSTGGGQPQHF
j_call: TRBJ2-7; cdr3_length: 12; d_call: -; v_call: TRBV29-1; clone_size: -; cdr3_nt: TGCAGCGTTCAAGCTAGCTCCTACGAGCAGTACTTC; cdr3_aa: CSVQASSYEQYF
j_call: TRBJ2-7; cdr3_length: 14; d_call: TRBD2; v_call: TRBV7-9; clone_size: -; cdr3_nt: TGTGCCAGCATCCCCAGCGGGAGAGGCTACGAGCAGTACTTC; cdr3_aa: CASIPSGRGYEQYF
j_call: TRBJ1-1; cdr3_length: 12; d_call: -; v_call: TRBV5-1; clone_size: -; cdr3_nt: TGCGCCAGCAGCTTGGCTAACACTGAAGCTTTCTTT; cdr3_aa: CASSLANTEAFF
j_call: TRBJ2-3; cdr3_length: 14; d_call: -; v_call: TRBV4-3; clone_size: -; cdr3_nt: TGCGCCAGCAGCCTAAGCGGGTACACAGATACGCAGTATTTT; cdr3_aa: CASSLSGYTDTQYF
j_call: TRBJ2-3; cdr3_length: 13; d_call: -; v_call: TRBV19; clone_size: -; cdr3_nt: TGTGCCAGTAGTTGGACAGTTACAGATACGCAGTATTTT; cdr3_aa: CASSWTVTDTQYF
j_call: TRBJ2-7; cdr3_length: 15; d_call: -; v_call: TRBV18; clone_size: -; cdr3_nt: TGTGCCAGCTCACCGTTTTATGGCGGAGATTACGAGCAGTACTTC; cdr3_aa: CASSPFYGGDYEQYF
j_call: TRBJ2-7; cdr3_length: 16; d_call: -; v_call: TRBV7-6; clone_size: -; cdr3_nt: TGTGCCAGCAGCTCCCACACACCAGGGACACGATACGAGCAGTACTTC; cdr3_aa: CASSSHTPGTRYEQYF
j_call: TRBJ2-1; cdr3_length: 15; d_call: TRBD2; v_call: TRBV7-9; clone_size: -; cdr3_nt: TGTGCCAGCAGCCATGGGCCTAGCGGGAGCAATGAGCAGTTCTTC; cdr3_aa: CASSHGPSGSNEQFF
j_call: TRBJ2-4; cdr3_length: 18; d_call: -; v_call: TRBV4-3; clone_size: once; cdr3_nt: TGCGCCAGCAGCCAACGGATGGTCGACAGCACGGGGGTTAACATTCAGTACTTC; cdr3_aa: CASSQRMVDSTGVNIQYF
j_call: TRBJ1-2; cdr3_length: 15; d_call: TRBD1; v_call: TRBV5-6; clone_size: -; cdr3_nt: TGTGCCAGCAGCTTGTCTGTGGGGACAGGGGGTGGCTACACCTTC; cdr3_aa: CASSLSVGTGGGYTF
j_call: TRBJ2-3; cdr3_length: 16; d_call: -; v_call: TRBV11-2; clone_size: -; cdr3_nt: TGTGCCAGCGGAGGGGTGAGGGGGCGGATCACAGATACGCAGTATTTT; cdr3_aa: CASGGVRGRITDTQYF
j_call: TRBJ2-1; cdr3_length: 15; d_call: -; v_call: TRBV10-2; clone_size: -; cdr3_nt: TGCGCCAGCAGTGAAAGGGGGAGCTCCTACAATGAGCAGTTCTTC; cdr3_aa: CASSERGSSYNEQFF
j_call: TRBJ2-1; cdr3_length: 13; d_call: -; v_call: TRBV7-2; clone_size: -; cdr3_nt: TGTGCCAGCAGCTTAGGGGGAAGCGCGAACCCGTTCTTC; cdr3_aa: CASSLGGSANPFF
j_call: TRBJ2-7; cdr3_length: 14; d_call: -; v_call: TRBV7-6; clone_size: -; cdr3_nt: TGTGCCAGCAGCTTAGGGGGGAGTGATGGCGAGCAGTACTTC; cdr3_aa: CASSLGGSDGEQYF
j_call: TRBJ2-5; cdr3_length: 13; d_call: -; v_call: TRBV5-6; clone_size: -; cdr3_nt: TGTGCCAGCAGCCAGACAAATCAAGAGACCCAGTACTTC; cdr3_aa: CASSQTNQETQYF
j_call: TRBJ1-2; cdr3_length: 14; d_call: TRBD1; v_call: TRBV2; clone_size: -; cdr3_nt: TGTGCCAGCAGCCGGGACAGCCCAAGGTATGGCTACACCTTC; cdr3_aa: CASSRDSPRYGYTF
j_call: TRBJ2-2; cdr3_length: 13; d_call: -; v_call: TRBV5-5; clone_size: -; cdr3_nt: TGTGCCAGCAGCTTGGTTTTCGGCGGGGAGCTGTTTTTT; cdr3_aa: CASSLVFGGELFF
j_call: TRBJ2-7; cdr3_length: 15; d_call: TRBD2; v_call: TRBV11-3; clone_size: -; cdr3_nt: TGTGCCAGCAGCTTAGGTTTGCGGGAGCTGAACGAGCAGTACTTC; cdr3_aa: CASSLGLRELNEQYF
j_call: TRBJ2-7; cdr3_length: 12; d_call: -; v_call: TRBV5-5; clone_size: -; cdr3_nt: TGTGCCAGCAGCTTTGGACTCTACGAGCAGTACTTC; cdr3_aa: CASSFGLYEQYF
j_call: TRBJ2-7; cdr3_length: 16; d_call: TRBD2; v_call: TRBV4-1; clone_size: once; cdr3_nt: TGCGCCAGCAGCAGGGGGGGTAGCGGGAGTGAATACGAGCAGTACTTC; cdr3_aa: CASSRGGSGSEYEQYF
j_call: TRBJ2-1; cdr3_length: 16; d_call: TRBD2; v_call: TRBV2; clone_size: -; cdr3_nt: TGTGCCAGCAGTGAGGGACTAGCGGGGTCCTACAATGAGCAGTTCTTC; cdr3_aa: CASSEGLAGSYNEQFF
j_call: TRBJ2-1; cdr3_length: 15; d_call: -; v_call: TRBV7-2; clone_size: once; cdr3_nt: TGTGCCAGCAACACGGCGGGGACAAGGGATCTTGAGCAGTTCTTC; cdr3_aa: CASNTAGTRDLEQFF
j_call: TRBJ2-7; cdr3_length: 11; d_call: -; v_call: TRBV20-1; clone_size: -; cdr3_nt: TGCAGTGCTAGAGATCGATGGGAGCAGTACTTC; cdr3_aa: CSARDRWEQYF
j_call: TRBJ2-1; cdr3_length: 14; d_call: -; v_call: TRBV2; clone_size: -; cdr3_nt: TGTGCCAGCAGGGGGGCCACTAGCATAAATGAGCAGTTCTTC; cdr3_aa: CASRGATSINEQFF
j_call: TRBJ1-3; cdr3_length: 15; d_call: -; v_call: TRBV7-8; clone_size: -; cdr3_nt: TGTGCCAGCAGCGCGGAGGGGGGCGCTGGAAACACCATATATTTT; cdr3_aa: CASSAEGGAGNTIYF
j_call: TRBJ2-7; cdr3_length: 14; d_call: -; v_call: TRBV5-4; clone_size: -; cdr3_nt: TGTGCCAGCAGCGGCAGGGGCCAACCCTACGAGCAGTACTTC; cdr3_aa: CASSGRGQPYEQYF
j_call: TRBJ2-7; cdr3_length: 14; d_call: -; v_call: TRBV6-6; clone_size: -; cdr3_nt: TGTGCCAGCAGTTACTCTAAACAGGGCTACGAGCAGTACTTC; cdr3_aa: CASSYSKQGYEQYF
j_call: TRBJ2-2; cdr3_length: 19; d_call: -; v_call: TRBV4-2; clone_size: -; cdr3_nt: TGTGCCAGCAGCCAAGAGGGGCCGGGTAGGGTTGGGAACACCGGGGAGCTGTTTTTT; cdr3_aa: CASSQEGPGRVGNTGELFF
j_call: TRBJ1-1; cdr3_length: 14; d_call: -; v_call: TRBV11-2; clone_size: -; cdr3_nt: TGTGCCAGCAGCTTAGCAGGGAAGAACACTGAAGCTTTCTTT; cdr3_aa: CASSLAGKNTEAFF
j_call: TRBJ1-5; cdr3_length: 17; d_call: -; v_call: TRBV7-9; clone_size: -; cdr3_nt: TGTGCCAGCAGCTTACCCCCCCAGACTTATAGCAATCAGCCCCAGCATTTT; cdr3_aa: CASSLPPQTYSNQPQHF
j_call: TRBJ1-5; cdr3_length: 14; d_call: -; v_call: TRBV5-4; clone_size: -; cdr3_nt: TGTGCCAGCAGCACACAGGGTGTCGGTCAGCCCCAGCATTTT; cdr3_aa: CASSTQGVGQPQHF